The next 25 T cell receptor beta chains were all read from a single sample in a study of cytotoxic CD8 clonotypes in ibrutinib-treated CLL. The data were produced by immunoSEQ multiplex PCR, yet TCRdb's version contains in-frame clones alone and is incomplete. The sample lists 15,000 or so clones, approximately 67% occurring once. This sample comprised PBMCs, obtained before ibrutinib treatment. All receptors come from a human donor with chronic lymphocytic leukemia.

CDR3 amino acids: CSAAHNRDRANTEAFF. In nucleotides, the CDR3 is TGCAGCGCCGCCCACAACCGGGACAGGGCCAACACTGAAGCTTTCTTT. The chain uses TRBV29-1 and TRBJ1-1, with 9 bases aligning to TRBD1. There are 16 residues in the CDR3. Losses at the gene ends were 7 bases for V and 2 bases for J; bases not matched to a gene: 14. Germline V gives CDR1 SQVTM, CDR2 ANQGSEA. Full variable domain (outside the CDR3, taken from reference TRBV29-1 and TRBJ1-1): SAVISQKPSRDICQRGTSLTIQCQVDSQVTMMFWYRQQPGQSLTLIATANQGSEATYESGFVIDKFPISRPNLTFSTLTVSNMSPEDSSIYLCSAAHNRDRANTEAFFGQGTRLTVV.

V gene TRBV7-9 combines with J gene TRBJ2-1; D may be TRBD1 (6 bases). The V gene lost 5 bases and the J gene lost 10 bases, with 15 bases spanning the gap. The length of the CDR3 is 13 residues. Germline assignment: CDR1 SEHNR and CDR2 FQNEAQ (reference sequence). The CDR3 here is CASSVPQGTEQFF. CDR3 in DNA: TGTGCCAGCAGCGTACCTCAGGGGACCGAGCAGTTCTTC.

The sample holds one count of this clone. The chain couples TRBV28 to TRBJ2-4; D is possibly TRBD1 (5 bases). The CDR3 length is 14 residues. V was pared by 8 bases and J by 1 base, with 12 bases between. The germline V gene encodes CDR1 MDHEN and CDR2 SYDVKM. CDR3 DNA: TGTGCCAGCGCAAGGGGAATGGCCAAAAACATTCAGTACTTC. Protein: CASARGMAKNIQYF.

The V and J genes are TRBV10-1 and TRBJ2-3, with D perhaps matching TRBD2 (7 bases). CDR3 length: 16 amino acids. The V gene's germline CDR1 is WNHNN and CDR2 SYGVQD (reference sequence). Trimming removed 4 bases from V and 4 bases from J, with 18 bases in between. CDR3 residues: CASSVNSGGRSDTQYF. The CDR3 DNA reads as TGCGCCAGCAGTGTAAATTCCGGGGGGCGGTCAGATACGCAGTATTTT.

This clone occurred a few times. The V gene is TRBV28, the J gene TRBJ1-2; TRBD1 might be the D (5 bases). This CDR3 region has 13 residues. The V gene lost 7 bases and the J gene lost 4 bases, with 13 bases spanning the gap. The germline V gene encodes CDR1 MDHEN and CDR2 SYDVKM. Written as DNA, the CDR3 is TGTGCCAGCACCACGGCGGGGGGCTATGGCTACACCTTC. Translated: CASTTAGGYGYTF.

V and J are TRBV6-1 and TRBJ2-7; D gene ambiguous. CDR3 length equals 10 residues. Germline CDR1 reads MNHNS; CDR2 reads SASEGT. V lost 4 bases to trimming and J lost 6 bases, with 4 bases between them. The DNA of the CDR3 is TGTGCCAGCAGTGTAACCGAGCAGTACTTC. It codes for CASSVTEQYF.

V is TRBV5-1 and J is TRBJ2-7; D is possibly TRBD1 (5 bases). V was shortened by 4 bases and J by 5 bases, with 10 bases between the two germline ends. This CDR3 has 12 residues. Germline V gene lookup returns CDR1 SGHRS and CDR2 YFSETQ. CDR3 bases: TGCGCCAGCAGCCCCCAGGGTAACGAGCAGTACTTC. Protein product: CASSPQGNEQYF.

Notes on this clone: The identical CDR3 is also encoded by other nucleotide sequences in the sample. V is TRBV5-1 and J is TRBJ2-1; D not resolved. CDR1 is SGHRS, CDR2 YFSETQ, per germline. Trimming pared 1 base from V and 0 bases from J, leaving 11 bases between. The CDR3 extends over 16 amino acids. CDR3 in DNA: TGCGCCAGCAGCTTGTATCGAACAACCTCCTACAATGAGCAGTTCTTC. Encoded protein: CASSLYRTTSYNEQFF.

The chain carries TRBV7-9 and TRBJ2-5; 8 bases agree with TRBD1. Germline V gene lookup returns CDR1 SEHNR and CDR2 FQNEAQ (reference sequence). The CDR3 is made up of 14 amino acids. V was clipped by 3 bases and J by 5 bases; unmatched bases: 5. The CDR3 here is CASSLDRVSETQYF. The CDR3 DNA reads TGTGCCAGCAGCTTGGACAGGGTATCGGAGACCCAGTACTTC.

DNA for the CDR3: TGCAGTGCTCGTTTTTCAGGGGAGCAGTACTTC. This gives the protein CSARFSGEQYF. The chain has TRBV20-1 and TRBJ2-7, with D tentatively TRBD1 (5 bases). Trimming left V 5 bases short and J 7 bases short, with 12 bases between. Per the germline V gene, CDR1 is DFQATT and CDR2 is SNEGSKA (reference sequence). The CDR3 totals 11 residues.

The sample holds one count of this clone. This chain joins TRBV7-9 and TRBJ1-1; D may be TRBD1 (5 bases). The germline CDR1 and CDR2 sequences are SEHNR and FQNEAQ (reference sequence). The length of the CDR3 is 13 residues. Trimming removed 5 bases from V and 7 bases from J, with 14 bases in between. The CDR3 DNA reads TGTGCCAGCAGCCTTGGACAACACGGTGAAGCTTTCTTT. Translating it yields CASSLGQHGEAFF.

This sequence joins TRBV6-1 and TRBJ2-7, with 10 bases that match TRBD2. CDR1 and CDR2 (germline): MNHNS, SASEGT. J was trimmed by 1 base and V by 11 bases; bases with no gene match: 8. CDR3 size: 14 residues. In DNA, the CDR3 is TGTGCCTCTTCCCTTAGCGGGAGGTCCTACGAGCAGTACTTC. Translated: CASSLSGRSYEQYF.

The chain carries TRBV6-6 and TRBJ2-3; 9 nucleotides match TRBD1. V shed 6 bases and J 6 bases; nucleotides not matched to a gene: 13. The CDR3 has 16 residues. The germline V gene encodes CDR1 MNHNY and CDR2 SVGAGI (reference sequence). The CDR3, as DNA: TGTGCCAGCAGAATATCCGGGACAGGGCCCGGCGATACGCAGTATTTT. Protein: CASRISGTGPGDTQYF.

The rearrangement links TRBV21-1 to TRBJ2-5; no check of the table's D call, TRBD2, against the DNA was made. TRBV21-1 is a pseudogene. The CDR3 has 11 amino acids. This CDR3 is CARTPEETQYF. The CDR3 nucleotides read TGTGCCAGGACTCCCGAGGAGACCCAGTACTTC.

This chain uses TRBV5-1 with TRBJ1-4; 8 bases are shared with TRBD1. Germline V gene data show CDR1 as SGHRS and CDR2 as YFSETQ. V was clipped by 4 bases and J by 0 bases; unmatched bases: 5. This CDR3 spans 16 amino acids. CDR3 sequence (DNA): TGCGCCAGCAGCCTCCAGGGGGCCGCAACTAATGAAAAACTGTTTTTT. This sequence encodes CASSLQGAATNEKLFF.

The J gene is TRBJ2-3, the V gene TRBV6-4, with no clear D. The CDR3 spans 13 residues. The germline gives CDR1 MRHNA, CDR2 SNTAGT. Trimming took off 2 bases at V and 2 bases at J, with 5 bases between the two ends. The CDR3 bases are TGTGCCAGCAGTGACAGGGCCACAGATACGCAGTATTTT. It yields the protein CASSDRATDTQYF.

CDR3 DNA: TGTGCCAGCAGTGAACGGGGGGCCAGCTCCTACAATGAGCAGTTCTTC. It yields the protein CASSERGASSYNEQFF. The genes are TRBV6-1 and TRBJ2-1; possible D gene TRBD2, 7 bases. V lost 2 bases to trimming and J lost 0 bases, with 11 bases between them. The germline V gene has CDR1 MNHNS and CDR2 SASEGT. CDR3 length equals 16 residues.

This chain connects TRBV20-1 to TRBJ2-1; unclear D gene. The CDR3 is 11 residues long. With 5 bases removed from V and 5 bases from J, the gap between germline ends came to 7 bases. Germline loops: CDR1 DFQATT, CDR2 SNEGSKA (reference sequence). CDR3 residues: CSAQEHNEQFF. The CDR3 DNA is TGCAGTGCTCAGGAACACAATGAGCAGTTCTTC.

CDR3 in amino acids: CASIERGGMNEQFF. CDR3 bases: TGTGCCAGCATCGAGCGGGGGGGCATGAATGAGCAGTTCTTC. The rearrangement uses TRBV5-4 and TRBJ2-1, with 10 bases identical to TRBD2. The CDR3 runs to 14 residues. V trimming: 6 bases; J trimming: 7 bases; junction bases outside the gene matches: 7. Germline CDR1 SGHNT, CDR2 YYREEE (reference sequence).

The chain's CDR3 is CARSFRVHSYEQYF. For the CDR3, the DNA is TGTGCCAGAAGCTTCAGGGTCCACTCCTACGAGCAGTACTTC. The genes are TRBV5-3 and TRBJ2-7, with D perhaps matching TRBD1 (5 bases). TRBV5-3 is labeled an ORF, and its function is uncertain. Trimming removed 2 bases at V and 0 bases at J, with 9 bases between. There are 14 residues in the CDR3.

The genes are TRBV30 and TRBJ1-6, with no clear D. This CDR3 contains 13 residues. V lost 4 bases, J lost 6 bases, and 10 bases lay in between. Germline CDR1 is GTSNPN and CDR2 is SVGIG (reference sequence). The CDR3 spells CAWTPAANSPLHF. CDR3 nucleotides: TGTGCCTGGACACCCGCAGCTAATTCACCCCTCCACTTT.

This sequence joins TRBV7-9 and TRBJ2-2, with 10 positions matching TRBD1. CDR3 length equals 15 residues. Germline CDR1 and CDR2: SEHNR and FQNEAQ (reference sequence). Trimming removed 5 bases from V and 3 bases from J; junction bases left unmatched: 3. This CDR3 reads CASSPGQGYTGELFF. In nucleotides, the CDR3 is TGTGCCAGCAGCCCGGGACAGGGGTACACCGGGGAGCTGTTTTTT.

This clone has only a few counts. The rearrangement joins TRBV13 to TRBJ1-1; TRBD1 matches 9 bases. This CDR3 has 15 amino acids. V was clipped by 5 bases and J by 1 base; unmatched bases: 5. Germline V gene sequence: CDR1 PRHDT, CDR2 FYEKMQ (reference sequence). The DNA of the CDR3 is TGTGCCAGCAGCCCAAACAGGGGGCGGAACACTGAAGCTTTCTTT. This translates into CASSPNRGRNTEAFF.

This clone was seen just once. V and J are TRBV18 and TRBJ2-7; possibly TRBD1 for D (6 bases). The CDR3 covers 14 residues. CDR1 KGHSH and CDR2 LQKENI come from the germline V gene. Between the trimmed V and J ends, which lost 4 bases and 2 bases, there was a span of 12 bases. CDR3 DNA: TGTGCCAGCTCACTAGAACAGGGAACCTACGAGCAGTACTTC. Protein: CASSLEQGTYEQYF. Full variable domain (missing parts from reference TRBV18 and TRBJ2-7): NAGVMQNPRHLVRRRGQEARLRCSPMKGHSHVYWYRQLPEEGLKFMVYLQKENIIDESGMPKERFSAEFPKEGPSILRIQQVVRGDSAAYFCASSLEQGTYEQYFGPGTRLTVT.

The rearrangement joins TRBV18 to TRBJ1-2; D is perhaps TRBD1 (5 bases). This CDR3 contains 15 residues. V shed 3 bases and J shed 0 bases, with 11 bases lying between them. Germline CDR1 KGHSH, CDR2 LQKENI. The CDR3 region is CASSPGQGANYGYTF. Here the CDR3 DNA reads TGTGCCAGCTCACCTGGACAAGGAGCTAACTATGGCTACACCTTC.